This T cell receptor (beta chain) was identified in a study of CD8+ T cells in alopecia areata. General observations from the study: Lesional scalp displayed greater clonality than normal scalp, most notably in alopecia totalis/universalis. Scalp samples also yield sequences of resident alphabeta T cells from normal skin.

To note about this clone: The antigen is undetermined.

In each case, RNA was isolated and then reverse transcribed into cDNA as the sequencing template. Clones were sequenced by immunoSEQ multiplex PCR, and TCRdb holds only the in-frame ones, with some missing. In the table there are approximately 29,000 clones, around 80% of which are singletons. This clonotype was sampled from a human donor with alopecia areata. Sequencing was performed on NKG2D-low CD8+ T cells sorted from blood.

The CDR3 spells CASSYGEGWTGELFF. The CDR3 nucleotides read TGTGCCAGCAGTTACGGGGAAGGTTGGACCGGGGAGCTGTTTTTT. The chain employs TRBV6-5 and TRBJ2-2; D gene uncertain. CDR1 and CDR2 from the germline V gene are MNHEY and SVGAGI. The CDR3 loop spans 15 amino acids. V dropped 2 bases and J dropped 5 bases, with 12 bases sitting between them.